Detailed here is one T cell receptor (beta chain). The table lists this clonotype with a few counts. The target of this receptor is not known. No much larger clonotype is one base removed from it; base qualities were not supplied. This entry is derived from a study of T-cell memory formation after mild COVID-19 (dated by TCRdb to the early 2020s). At the level of the whole study: Most TCR sequence clusters were specific to one of the two donors. T-cell clones expanding and contracting after mild COVID-19 in two donors were tracked by longitudinal TCRalpha and TCRbeta repertoire sequencing. The cohort was made up of two young adult volunteers, one female and one male, who were previously healthy.

Ficoll-Paque density gradient centrifugation was used to isolate PBMCs. Instrument on record: Illumina NovaSeq 6000. TCRalpha and TCRbeta cDNA libraries were constructed by 5'RACE with constant-segment primers, with sample barcodes and unique molecular identifiers being introduced. Trizol reagent was used to extract RNA from every sample. The libraries were amplified in two PCR steps, and the second step added a second sample barcode and Illumina TruSeq adapters. Libraries were sequenced on an Illumina NovaSeq with 2 x 150 bp paired-end reads. Concerning the study's data processing: The reads were demultiplexed and collapsed into UMI-guided consensus sequences using migec v1.2.7. Using mixcr v2.1.11, the UMI consensuses were aligned to TRA and TRB V and J templates and assembled into clonotypes. A clonotype was counted as expanded or contracted only if both edgeR and NoisET called the change significant, with noise models trained on biological replicates. edgeR calls used a false discovery rate-adjusted p below 0.01 and a log2 fold-change threshold of 1. As an exploratory analysis of dynamics, max-normalized trajectories of the 1000 most abundant clonotypes were examined with PCA combined with hierarchical clustering. Separately sequenced CD4+ and CD8+ repertoires were used to assign a CD4 or CD8 phenotype to each responding clone. TCRdb itself trimmed the public reads at Q25 with fastp, ran MiXCR and retained productive beta chains. Identical CDR3 protein sequences are pooled into one entry, listed with their most common genes and DNA. It is TCRdb's table, rather than the study itself, that gives the V and J calls and clone size. The sample table records a few hundred thousand distinct CDR3 sequences; 13% to 15% of these occur just once. Roughly 22% of the sample is taken by the ten largest.

The CDR3 covers 15 residues, taking in both the cysteine and the phenylalanine. The entry retains the CDR3 DNA only, 45 bases that are in frame from base 1. V drops 0 bases and J drops 1 base, leaving 11 bases in between. According to the germline V gene (reference sequence), CDR1 reads DFQATT and CDR2 reads SNEGSKA. Paper-wide results and their limitations: Only a couple of mild cases were covered in the study, and larger cohorts including severe cases with pre-infection samples were considered necessary. Contracting CD4+ clones were found mainly in CM and EM memory subsets, while CD8+ clones were enriched in EMRA. Balanced CD4/CD8 phenotypes were observed for clones contracting from day 15 to 85, whereas a bias towards CD4+ was observed for a second wave of clones expanding from day 15 to 37. SARS-CoV-2 specificity was not confirmed for the second-wave clones peaking on day 37. The detection of some responding clones in pre-infection memory suggests that pre-existing cross-reactive memory T cells joined the SARS-CoV-2 response.

The rearrangement joined TRBV20-1 to TRBJ2-3; a weak D assignment points to TRBD2 (6 bases agree). Sequencing was carried out using PBMCs or a T cell subset sorted from them (not recorded which). The receptor was isolated from a man in his late teens or twenties who had mild COVID-19 (a few samples of this study predate the infection). The sample titles of this study are shuffled in the database, so cell type and time point are left out; the donor was told from shared clones. CDR3 sequence: CSAREGLVGTDTQYF. At the DNA level, the sequence is TGCAGTGCTAGAGAGGGACTGGTGGGCACAGATACGCAGTATTTT.